This T cell receptor beta chain was retrieved from a study of glioma-infiltrating T cells. TCR alpha and beta CDR3 regions were amplified from RNA using iRepertoire nested multiplex PCR. From the multiplex PCR reads, TCRdb called clonotypes with MiXCR, one entry per CDR3 protein. The sample includes more than 350,000 distinct CDR3 sequences, about two fifths of them seen just once. Germline lookup yields CDR1 MNHEY and CDR2 SVGAGI. The CDR3 length is 12 residues. V lost 10 bases and J lost 6; bases outside the gene matches: 7. Sequencing was performed on glioma tissue, nonneoplastic brain tissue, or PBMCs (not recorded which). V usage is TRBV6-5 and J usage is TRBJ1-2, with TRBD1 matching 8 bases. This clonotype originated in a human donor with low-grade glioma or glioblastoma, undergoing nonglioma brain surgery, or in good health (not recorded which). In DNA form, the CDR3 reads TGTGCCATCGGGGACAGGAACGATGGCTACACCTTC. This codes for CAIGDRNDGYTF.